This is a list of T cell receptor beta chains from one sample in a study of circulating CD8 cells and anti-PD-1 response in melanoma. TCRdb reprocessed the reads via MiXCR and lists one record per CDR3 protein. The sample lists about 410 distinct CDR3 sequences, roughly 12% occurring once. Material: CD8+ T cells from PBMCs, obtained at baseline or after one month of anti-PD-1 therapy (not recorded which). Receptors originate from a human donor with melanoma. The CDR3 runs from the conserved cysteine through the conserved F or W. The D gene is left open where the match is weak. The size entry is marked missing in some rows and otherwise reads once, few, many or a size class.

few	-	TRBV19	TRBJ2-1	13	TGTGGGTCTCGGTCCCCTCTCTACAATGAGCAGTTCTTC	CGSRSPLYNEQFF
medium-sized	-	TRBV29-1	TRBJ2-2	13	TGCAGCGTTGAAGCCGGGAACACCGGGGAGCTGTTTTTT	CSVEAGNTGELFF
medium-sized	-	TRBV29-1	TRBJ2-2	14	TGCAGCGCTAACGGACGTGAGAACACCGGGGAGCTGTTTTTT	CSANGRENTGELFF
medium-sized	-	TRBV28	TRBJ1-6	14	TGTGCCAGCAGTTCCGGCACCGGGGATTCACCCCTCCACTTT	CASSSGTGDSPLHF
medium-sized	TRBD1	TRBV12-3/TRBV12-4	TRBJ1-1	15	TGTGCCAGCAGTTTGGGGGACAGGGAGATTACTGAAGCTTTCTTT	CASSLGDREITEAFF
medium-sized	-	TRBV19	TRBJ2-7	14	TGTGCCAGTAGTATGCAGCAGAGGGCCTACGAGCAGTACTTC	CASSMQQRAYEQYF
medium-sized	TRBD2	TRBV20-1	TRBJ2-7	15	TGCAGTGCTAGAGCGGTGGGGACTAGCGGCTACGAGCAGTACTTC	CSARAVGTSGYEQYF
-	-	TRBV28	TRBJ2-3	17	TGTGCCAGCAGTTTTCCCCGATCAGACCCGAGCACGAATACGCAGTATTTT	CASSFPRSDPSTNTQYF
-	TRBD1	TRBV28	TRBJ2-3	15	TGTGCCAGCTCCCCGGACAGGGTTCTCGCAGATACGCAGTATTTT	CASSPDRVLADTQYF
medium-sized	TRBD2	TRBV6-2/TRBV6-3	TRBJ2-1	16	TGTGCCAGCAGTGGACGACTGGCTAGCGGTTACAATGAGCAGTTCTTC	CASSGRLASGYNEQFF
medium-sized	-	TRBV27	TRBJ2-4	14	TGTGCCAGCAGTTTACGGGGAATTGGAAACATTCAGTACTTC	CASSLRGIGNIQYF
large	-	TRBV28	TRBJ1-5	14	TGTGCCAGCAGTCGGGGCCGCGGCAATCAGCCCCAGCATTTT	CASSRGRGNQPQHF
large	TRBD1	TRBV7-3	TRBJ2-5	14	TGTGCCAGCAGCCCCGGACAGGGCGGGGAGACCCAGTACTTC	CASSPGQGGETQYF
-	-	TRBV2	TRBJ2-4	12	TGTGCCAGCACCAGGGACACAACCATTCAGTACTTC	CASTRDTTIQYF
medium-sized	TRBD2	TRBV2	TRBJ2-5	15	TGTGCCTGCAGTGAAGAAGGGACTAGTTTAGAGACCCAGTACTTC	CACSEEGTSLETQYF
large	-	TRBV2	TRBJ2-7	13	TGTGCCAGCAGTTCTGGGGAGGCCTACGAGCAGTACTTC	CASSSGEAYEQYF
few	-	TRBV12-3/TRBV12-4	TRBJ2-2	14	TGTGCCAGCAGTTTGACCCTGGGCACCGGGAAGCTGTTTTTT	CASSLTLGTGKLFF
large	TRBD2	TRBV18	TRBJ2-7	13	TGTGCCAGCTCACGGACTAGCATCCACGAGCAGTACTTC	CASSRTSIHEQYF
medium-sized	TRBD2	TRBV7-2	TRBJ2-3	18	TGTGCCAGCAGCTTAGGAATAGCGGGGGGGCGGTACACAGATACGCAGTATTTT	CASSLGIAGGRYTDTQYF
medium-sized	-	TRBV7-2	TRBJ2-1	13	TGTGCCAGCAGCCCAGGGTGGTCGAGTGAGCAGTTCTTC	CASSPGWSSEQFF